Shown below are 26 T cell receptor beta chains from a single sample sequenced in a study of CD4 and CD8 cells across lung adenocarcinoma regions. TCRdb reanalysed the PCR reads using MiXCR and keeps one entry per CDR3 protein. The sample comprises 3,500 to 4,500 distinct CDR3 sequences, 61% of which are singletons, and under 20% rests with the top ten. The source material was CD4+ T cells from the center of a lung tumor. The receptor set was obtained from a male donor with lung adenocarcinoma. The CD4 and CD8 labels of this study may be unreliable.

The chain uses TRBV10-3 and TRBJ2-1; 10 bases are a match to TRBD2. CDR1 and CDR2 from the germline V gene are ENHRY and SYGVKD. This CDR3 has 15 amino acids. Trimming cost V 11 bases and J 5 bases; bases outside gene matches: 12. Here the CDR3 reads CAAHPTSGIDNEQFF. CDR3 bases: TGTGCCGCTCACCCTACTAGCGGGATCGACAATGAGCAGTTCTTC.

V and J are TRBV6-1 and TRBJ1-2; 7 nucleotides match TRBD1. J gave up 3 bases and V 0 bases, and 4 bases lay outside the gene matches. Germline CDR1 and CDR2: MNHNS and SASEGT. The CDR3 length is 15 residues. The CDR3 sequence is CASSEAPGTDYGYTF. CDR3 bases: TGTGCCAGCAGTGAAGCGCCCGGGACAGACTATGGCTACACCTTC.

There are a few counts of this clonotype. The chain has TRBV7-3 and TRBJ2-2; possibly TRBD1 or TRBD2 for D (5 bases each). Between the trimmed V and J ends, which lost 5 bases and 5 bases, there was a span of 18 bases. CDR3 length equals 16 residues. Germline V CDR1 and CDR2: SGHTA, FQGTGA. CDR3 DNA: TGTGCCAGCAGCGGCCAACCACGGGGCGCGACCGGGGAGCTGTTTTTT. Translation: CASSGQPRGATGELFF.

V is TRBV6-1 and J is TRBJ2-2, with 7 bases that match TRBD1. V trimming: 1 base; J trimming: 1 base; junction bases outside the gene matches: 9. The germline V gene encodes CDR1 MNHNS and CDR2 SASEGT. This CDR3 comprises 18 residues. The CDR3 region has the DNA TGTGCCAGCAGTGAAGGGACCGGGACAGCAAGGAACACCGGGGAGCTGTTTTTT. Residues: CASSEGTGTARNTGELFF.

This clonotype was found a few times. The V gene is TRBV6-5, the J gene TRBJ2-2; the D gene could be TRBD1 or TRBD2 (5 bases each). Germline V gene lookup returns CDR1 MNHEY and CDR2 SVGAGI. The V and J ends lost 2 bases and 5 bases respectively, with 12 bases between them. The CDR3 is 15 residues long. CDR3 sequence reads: CASSYNPWGTGELFF. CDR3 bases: TGTGCCAGCAGTTACAATCCGTGGGGGACCGGGGAGCTGTTTTTT.

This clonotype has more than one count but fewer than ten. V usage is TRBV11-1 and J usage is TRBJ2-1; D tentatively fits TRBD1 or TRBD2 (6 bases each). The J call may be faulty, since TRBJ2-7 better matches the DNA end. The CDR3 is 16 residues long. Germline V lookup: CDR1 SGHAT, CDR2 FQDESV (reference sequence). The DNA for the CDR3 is TGTGCCAGCAGCCCCCAGGAGGGGGGACGCTCCTACGAGCAGTACTTC. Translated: CASSPQEGGRSYEQYF.

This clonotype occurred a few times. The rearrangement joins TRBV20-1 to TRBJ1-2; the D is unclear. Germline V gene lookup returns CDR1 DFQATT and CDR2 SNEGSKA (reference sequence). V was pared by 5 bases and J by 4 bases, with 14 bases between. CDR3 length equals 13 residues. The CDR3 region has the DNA TGCAGTGCTCCGGGCCTTGGCTCCTATGGCTACACCTTC. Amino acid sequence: CSAPGLGSYGYTF.

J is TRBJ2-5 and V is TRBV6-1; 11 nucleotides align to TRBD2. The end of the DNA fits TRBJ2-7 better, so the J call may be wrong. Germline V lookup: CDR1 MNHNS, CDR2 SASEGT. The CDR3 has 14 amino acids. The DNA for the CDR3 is TGTGCCAGCGCCCTACTAGCGGGAGTATACGAGCAGTACTTC. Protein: CASALLAGVYEQYF.

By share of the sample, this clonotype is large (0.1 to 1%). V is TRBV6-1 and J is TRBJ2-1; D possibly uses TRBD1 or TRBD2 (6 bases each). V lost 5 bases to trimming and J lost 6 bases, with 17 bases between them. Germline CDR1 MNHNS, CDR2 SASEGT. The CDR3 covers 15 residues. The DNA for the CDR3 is TGTGCCAGCAGTCCCAGGGGTAGCGGCTCCAATGAGCAGTTCTTC. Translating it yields CASSPRGSGSNEQFF.

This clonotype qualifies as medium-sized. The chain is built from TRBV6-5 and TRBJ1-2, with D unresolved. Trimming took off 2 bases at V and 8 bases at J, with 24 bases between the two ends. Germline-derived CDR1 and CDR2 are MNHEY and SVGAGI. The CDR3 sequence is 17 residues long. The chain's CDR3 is CASSYLPGGPLLLGYTF. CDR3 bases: TGTGCCAGCAGTTACCTCCCGGGCGGACCCCTACTGCTCGGCTACACCTTC.

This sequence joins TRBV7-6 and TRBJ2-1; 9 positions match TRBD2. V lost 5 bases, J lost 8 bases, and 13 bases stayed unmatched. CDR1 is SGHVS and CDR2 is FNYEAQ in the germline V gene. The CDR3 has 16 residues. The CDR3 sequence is CASSPRVAGAEDEQFF. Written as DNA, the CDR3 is TGTGCCAGCAGCCCTCGGGTAGCGGGAGCCGAGGATGAGCAGTTCTTC.

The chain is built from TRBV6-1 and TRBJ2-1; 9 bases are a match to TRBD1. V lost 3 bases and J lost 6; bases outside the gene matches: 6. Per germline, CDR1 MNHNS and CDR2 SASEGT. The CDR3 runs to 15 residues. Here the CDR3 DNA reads TGTGCCAGCAGTGACCCGGGACAGGGAATCAATGAGCAGTTCTTC. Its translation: CASSDPGQGINEQFF.

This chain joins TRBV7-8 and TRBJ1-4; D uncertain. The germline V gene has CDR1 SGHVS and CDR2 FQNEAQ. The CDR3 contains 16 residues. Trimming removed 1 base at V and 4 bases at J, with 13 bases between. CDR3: CASSLGQRRSNEKLFF. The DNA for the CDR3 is TGTGCCAGCAGCTTAGGCCAGAGGCGTAGTAATGAAAAACTGTTTTTT.

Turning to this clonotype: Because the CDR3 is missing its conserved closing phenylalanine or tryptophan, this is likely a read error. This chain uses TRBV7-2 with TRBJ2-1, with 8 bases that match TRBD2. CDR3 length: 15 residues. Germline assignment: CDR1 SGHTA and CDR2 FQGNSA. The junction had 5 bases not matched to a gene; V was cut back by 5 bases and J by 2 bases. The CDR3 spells CASSAAGGTYNEQFL. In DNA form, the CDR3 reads TGTGCCAGCAGCGCCGCGGGGGGAACCTACAATGAGCAGTTCTTA.

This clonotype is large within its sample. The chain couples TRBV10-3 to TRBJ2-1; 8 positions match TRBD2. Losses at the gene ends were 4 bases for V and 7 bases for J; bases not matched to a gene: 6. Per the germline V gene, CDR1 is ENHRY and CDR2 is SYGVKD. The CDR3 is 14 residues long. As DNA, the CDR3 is TGTGCCATCAGTGTTAATAGCGGGAATAATGAGCAGTTCTTC. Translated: CAISVNSGNNEQFF.

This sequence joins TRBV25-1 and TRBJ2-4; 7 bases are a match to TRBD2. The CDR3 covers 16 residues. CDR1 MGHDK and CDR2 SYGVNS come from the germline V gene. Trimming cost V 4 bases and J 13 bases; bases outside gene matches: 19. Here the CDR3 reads CASSAAGVGAKNTQYF. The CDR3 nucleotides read TGTGCCAGCAGTGCGGCGGGGGTGGGAGCCAAAAATACGCAGTACTTC.

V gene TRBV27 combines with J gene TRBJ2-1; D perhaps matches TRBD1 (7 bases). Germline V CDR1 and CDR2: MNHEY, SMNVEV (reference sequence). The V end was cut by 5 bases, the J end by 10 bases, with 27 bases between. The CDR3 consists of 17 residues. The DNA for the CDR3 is TGTGCCAGCAGTGAAACAGGGGCCAAGGGGAGGAACGGGGAGCAGTTCTTC. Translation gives CASSETGAKGRNGEQFF.

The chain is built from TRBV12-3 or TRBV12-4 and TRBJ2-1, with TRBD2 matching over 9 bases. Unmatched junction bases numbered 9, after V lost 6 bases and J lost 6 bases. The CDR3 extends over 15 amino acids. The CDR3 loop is CASREPGLAINEQFF. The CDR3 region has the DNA TGTGCCAGCAGGGAGCCGGGACTAGCCATCAATGAGCAGTTCTTC.

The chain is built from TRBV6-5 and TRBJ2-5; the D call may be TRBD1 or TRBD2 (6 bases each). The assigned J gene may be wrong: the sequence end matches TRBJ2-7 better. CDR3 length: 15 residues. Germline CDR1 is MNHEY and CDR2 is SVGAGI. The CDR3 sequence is CASSSWRRGSYEQYF. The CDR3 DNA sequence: TGTGCCAGCAGTTCCTGGAGGAGGGGGTCTTACGAGCAGTACTTC.

The CDR3: CASSEYRDTEAFF. The CDR3 DNA reads as TGTGCCAGCAGTGAATACAGAGACACTGAAGCTTTCTTT. V is TRBV6-1 and J is TRBJ1-1; D unclear. Trimming removed 2 bases from V and 3 bases from J, with 7 bases in between. This CDR3 region has 13 residues. Per the germline V gene, CDR1 is MNHNS and CDR2 is SASEGT.

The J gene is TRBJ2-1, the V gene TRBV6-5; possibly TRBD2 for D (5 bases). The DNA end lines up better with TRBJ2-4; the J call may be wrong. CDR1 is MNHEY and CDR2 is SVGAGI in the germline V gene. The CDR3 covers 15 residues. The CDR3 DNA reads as TGTGCCAGCAGTTACGGGTCGGGGAGCAAAAACATTCAGTACTTC. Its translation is CASSYGSGSKNIQYF.

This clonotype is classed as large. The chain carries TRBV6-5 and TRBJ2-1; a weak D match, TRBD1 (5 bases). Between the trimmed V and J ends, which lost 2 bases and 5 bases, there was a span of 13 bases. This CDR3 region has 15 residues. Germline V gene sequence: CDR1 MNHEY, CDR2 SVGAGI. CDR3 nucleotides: TGTGCCAGCAGTTACGTCCAGGGTGGTAACAATGAGCAGTTCTTC. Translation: CASSYVQGGNNEQFF.

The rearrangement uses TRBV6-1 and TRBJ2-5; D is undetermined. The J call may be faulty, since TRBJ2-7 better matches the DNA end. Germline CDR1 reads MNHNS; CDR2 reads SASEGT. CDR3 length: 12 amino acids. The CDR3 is CASRADRNEQYF. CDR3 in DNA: TGTGCCAGCAGGGCAGATCGGAACGAGCAGTACTTC.

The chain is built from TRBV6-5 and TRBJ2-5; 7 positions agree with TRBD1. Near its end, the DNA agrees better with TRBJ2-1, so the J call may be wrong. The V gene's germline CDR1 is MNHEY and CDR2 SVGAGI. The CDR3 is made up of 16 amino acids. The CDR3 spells CASSSYRGKENNEQFF. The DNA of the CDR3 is TGTGCCAGCAGTTCCTACAGGGGAAAGGAGAACAATGAGCAGTTCTTC.

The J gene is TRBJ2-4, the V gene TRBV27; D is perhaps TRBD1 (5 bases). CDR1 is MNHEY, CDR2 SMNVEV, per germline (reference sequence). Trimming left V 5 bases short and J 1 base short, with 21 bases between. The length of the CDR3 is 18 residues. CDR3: CASSPWDGRVLAKNIQYF. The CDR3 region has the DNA TGTGCCAGCAGTCCATGGGATGGCAGGGTTCTCGCCAAAAACATTCAGTACTTC.

CDR3 protein: CASRRGGGALTEAFF. The CDR3 nucleotides read TGTGCCAGCAGGAGAGGGGGAGGGGCATTGACTGAAGCTTTCTTT. This sequence joins TRBV6-1 and TRBJ1-1; D is possibly TRBD1 (6 bases). Germline lookup yields CDR1 MNHNS and CDR2 SASEGT. This CDR3 region has 15 residues. With 6 bases removed from V and 5 bases from J, the gap between germline ends came to 19 bases.